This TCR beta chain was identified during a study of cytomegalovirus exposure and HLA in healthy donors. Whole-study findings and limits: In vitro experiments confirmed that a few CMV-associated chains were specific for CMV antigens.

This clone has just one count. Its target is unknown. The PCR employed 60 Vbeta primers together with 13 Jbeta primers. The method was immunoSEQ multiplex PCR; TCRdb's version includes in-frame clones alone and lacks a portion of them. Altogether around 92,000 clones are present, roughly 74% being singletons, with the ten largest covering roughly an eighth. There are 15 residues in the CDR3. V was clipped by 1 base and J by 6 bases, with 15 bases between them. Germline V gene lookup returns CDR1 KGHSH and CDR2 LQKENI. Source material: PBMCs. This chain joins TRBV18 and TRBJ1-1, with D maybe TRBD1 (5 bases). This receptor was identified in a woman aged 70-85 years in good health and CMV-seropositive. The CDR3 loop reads CASSPRGVSLAEAFF. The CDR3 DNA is TGTGCCAGCTCACCACGGGGGGTGTCTCTTGCTGAAGCTTTCTTT.